Below are 6 T cell receptor beta chains sequenced from a single sample in a study of T cells in Graves' hyperthyroidism and ophthalmopathy. RNA transcripts yielded amplified TCR beta CDR3 regions. First-round RT-PCR of the TCR CDR3 relied on the HTBI primer set. TCRdb passed the multiplex PCR reads through MiXCR, listing each CDR3 protein once. The sample has almost 600,000 distinct CDR3 sequences, approximately 14% seen once. The sample taken for sequencing was blood. The receptor set was obtained from a woman aged 30 to 39 with Graves' hyperthyroidism that later progressed to Graves' ophthalmopathy.

CDR3 bases: TGTGCCACCAGCAGAGATATTAGAACCATTCAGTACTTC. This sequence encodes CATSRDIRTIQYF. The chain joins TRBV15 to TRBJ2-4; D unresolved. This CDR3 has 13 amino acids. V was clipped by 0 bases and J by 9 bases, with 9 bases between them. CDR1 and CDR2 from the germline V gene are LNHNV and YYDKDF (reference sequence).

This clonotype was recorded many times. The V gene is TRBV18, the J gene TRBJ1-4; 7 positions agree with TRBD1. CDR1 and CDR2 (germline): KGHSH, LQKENI. The V and J ends lost 2 bases and 5 bases, in that order; junction bases with no gene match: 5. This CDR3 is built from 15 residues. The CDR3 sequence is CASSPLGRGNEKLFF. Written as DNA, the CDR3 is TGTGCCAGCTCACCATTGGGCAGGGGGAATGAAAAACTGTTTTTT.

This clonotype appeared many times. This CDR3 reads CASSFASGRGATDTQYF. The CDR3 bases are TGTGCCAGCAGTTTTGCTAGCGGGAGAGGGGCCACAGATACGCAGTATTTT. The rearrangement links TRBV12-3 or TRBV12-4 to TRBJ2-3; 10 nucleotides line up with TRBD2. V shed 3 bases and J 2 bases; nucleotides not matched to a gene: 8. The CDR3 runs 17 residues.

This clonotype was recorded at least ten times. This chain joins TRBV30 and TRBJ1-5, with a tentative D call TRBD1 (5 bases). With 0 bases removed from V and 6 bases from J, the gap between germline ends came to 12 bases. Germline CDR1 reads GTSNPN; CDR2 reads SVGIG (reference sequence). The CDR3 has 14 residues. Written as DNA, the CDR3 is TGTGCCTGGAGTGTGAGCAGGGTGGGTCAGCCCCAGCATTTT. This gives the protein CAWSVSRVGQPQHF. Full variable domain (missing parts from reference TRBV30 and TRBJ1-5): SQTIHQWPATLVQPVGSPLSLECTVEGTSNPNLYWYRQAAGRGLQLLFYSVGIGQISSEVPQNLSASRPQDRQFILSSKKLLLSDSGFYLCAWSVSRVGQPQHFGDGTRLSIL.

This clonotype showed up many times. The chain couples TRBV20-1 to TRBJ2-1; 12 bases align to TRBD2. The CDR3 covers 17 residues. V lost 4 bases to trimming and J lost 0 bases; unmatched junction nucleotides: 7. CDR1 and CDR2 from the germline V gene are DFQATT and SNEGSKA (reference sequence). The CDR3 protein is CSATGTSGLSSYNEQFF. CDR3 sequence (DNA): TGCAGTGCTACCGGGACTAGCGGGCTGAGCTCCTACAATGAGCAGTTCTTC.

In its sample, this clonotype was seen many times. This chain connects TRBV6-5 to TRBJ1-4; D not certain. This CDR3 is 13 amino acids long. V lost 2 bases to trimming and J lost 6 bases, with 7 bases between them. The germline gives CDR1 MNHEY, CDR2 SVGAGI. In nucleotides, the CDR3 is TGTGCCAGCAGTTACGATGAGGATGAAAAACTGTTTTTT. It codes for CASSYDEDEKLFF.